One sample yielded the 27 T cell receptor beta chains listed below, sequenced in a study of T cell clonality in common variable immunodeficiency. No cognate antigen is known for these TCRs. Broader study findings: Common variable immunodeficiency TCR beta sequences reportedly had fewer deletions and N-nucleotide insertions.

The data were produced by immunoSEQ multiplex PCR, yet TCRdb's version contains in-frame clones alone and is incomplete. The counts give 6,500 to 8,500 clones, none of them seen only once; roughly 5% is held by the top ten. The source material was peripheral blood mononuclear cells. These receptors were collected from a human donor with common variable immunodeficiency.

Points on this clone: Read data end 3 residues before the CDR3 end; the end is taken from the germline J gene. V usage is TRBV19 and J usage is TRBJ2-2; no clear D. CDR3 size: 15 residues. V was clipped by 8 bases and J by 3 bases, with 16 bases between them. Germline values: CDR1 LNHDA, CDR2 SQIVND (reference sequence). The CDR3 sequence: CASSIGARYTGELFF. The CDR3 bases that were read are TGTGCCAGTTCGATAGGAGCGCGGTACACCGGGGAG.

On this clone: Read sequence stops 3 residues before the CDR3 end, and the germline J gene provides the missing end. The rearrangement uses TRBV6-2 or TRBV6-3 and TRBJ1-5, with D hard to call. Germline V CDR1 and CDR2: MNHEY, SVGEGT. The CDR3 has 14 residues. V was cut by 2 bases and J by 5 bases, with 10 bases left in between. Here the CDR3 reads CASSYDDSYQPQHF. The sequenced part of the CDR3 DNA is TGTGCCAGCAGTTACGACGACTCATATCAGCCC.

The sample holds a few counts of this clone. Read coverage stops 3 residues before the CDR3 terminus; the germline J gene supplies the remainder. The V and J genes are TRBV7-9 and TRBJ1-2; D gene unclear. CDR3 size: 15 residues. Looked up from germline, CDR1 is SEHNR and CDR2 is FQNEAQ (reference sequence). Trimming left V 4 bases short and J 1 base short, with 13 bases between. The sequenced CDR3 bases are TGTGCCAGCAGCTCCTTTAGACACCTTAACTATGGC. This gives the protein CASSSFRHLNYG. The full-length CDR3 reads as CASSSFRHLNYGYTF.

The CDR3 bases that were read are TGTGCCAGCTCACCACCTAGCACAGGGCTACCCGAGACC. Protein product: CASSPPSTGLPET. The CDR3 in full is CASSPPSTGLPETQYF. The chain recombines TRBV18 with TRBJ2-5, with D perhaps TRBD1 (6 bases). The CDR3 is cut off 3 residues early in the read; its end comes from the germline J gene. Looked up from germline, CDR1 is KGHSH and CDR2 is LQKENI. Trimming took 0 bases from V and 5 from J, leaving 16 bases between them. The CDR3 spans 16 residues.

This clone was seen more than once but under ten times. The read comes to an end 3 residues before the CDR3 does, leaving the germline J gene to fill in the end. The chain uses TRBV18 and TRBJ2-5; TRBD2 matches 8 bases. The V gene's germline CDR1 is KGHSH and CDR2 LQKENI. V shed 3 bases and J 3 bases; nucleotides not matched to a gene: 6. This CDR3 region has 15 residues. Partial CDR3 DNA: TGTGCCAGCTCACCCCGGGGTAGCGGGAAAGAGACC. It is translated as CASSPRGSGKET. The CDR3, in full, reads CASSPRGSGKETQYF.

In its sample, this clone was seen a few times. The read ends 3 residues early relative to the CDR3; the germline J gene fills the gap. The chain couples TRBV19 to TRBJ2-1, with 11 positions matching TRBD2. The V gene's germline CDR1 is LNHDA and CDR2 SQIVND (reference sequence). Unmatched junction bases numbered 7, after V lost 4 bases and J lost 8 bases. The CDR3 runs to 15 residues. The CDR3 is CASSTGTSGLHEQFF. Partial CDR3 DNA: TGTGCCAGTAGTACCGGGACTAGCGGTCTGCATGAG.

Details on this clone: The CDR3 end falls 3 residues outside the read, so it is completed with the germline J gene. The chain is built from TRBV19 and TRBJ2-7, with 7 positions matching TRBD1. The CDR3 runs to 13 residues. V dropped 5 bases and J dropped 3; count of bases not matched to a gene: 4. Germline-derived CDR1 and CDR2 are LNHDA and SQIVND (reference sequence). The CDR3 sequence is CASSSRDSYEQYF. The sequenced CDR3 bases are TGTGCCAGTAGTTCCCGGGACAGCTACGAG.

This clone was detected only a few times. The CDR3 end lies 3 residues beyond the end of the read and is filled in from the germline J gene. This sequence joins TRBV18 and TRBJ2-7; 7 nucleotides line up with TRBD2. There are 18 residues in the CDR3. V dropped 0 bases and J dropped 4; count of bases not matched to a gene: 15. Per the germline V gene, CDR1 is KGHSH and CDR2 is LQKENI. Incomplete CDR3 DNA: TGTGCCAGCTCACCACCCGTTTCGGCAGGGCCCGGGAGGTACGAG. Translation gives CASSPPVSAGPGRYE. The full-length CDR3 reads as CASSPPVSAGPGRYEQYF.

This clone came up a few times. Read sequence stops 3 residues before the CDR3 end, and the germline J gene provides the missing end. The gene calls are TRBV7-2 and TRBJ2-5; D is uncertain. The CDR3 is made up of 13 amino acids. V lost 0 bases and J lost 2, with 4 bases in between. Germline V lookup: CDR1 SGHTA, CDR2 FQGNSA. The CDR3 here is CASSLAVQETQYF. Incomplete CDR3 DNA: TGTGCCAGCAGCTTAGCCGTACAAGAGACC.

In this sample, this clone turned up a few times. CDR3 sequence: CASSVGQGIDEQFF. CDR3 bases read: TGTGCCAGCAGTGTAGGCCAGGGAATTGATGAG. The chain is built from TRBV6-1 and TRBJ2-1, with D maybe TRBD1 (5 bases). The read terminates 3 residues ahead of where the CDR3 ends, so the germline J gene completes it. The CDR3 runs to 14 residues. CDR1 is MNHNS, CDR2 SASEGT, per germline. V gave up 4 bases and J gave up 8 bases, with 15 bases separating them.

Turning to this clone: Coverage ceases 3 residues before the CDR3 finishes, and the germline J gene fills in the end. The rearrangement joins TRBV19 to TRBJ1-1, with TRBD1 as a possible D gene (6 bases). The germline V gene has CDR1 LNHDA and CDR2 SQIVND (reference sequence). CDR3 length equals 15 residues. V was clipped by 8 bases and J by 5 bases, with 21 bases between them. This chain's CDR3 is CASQFGRGALTEAFF. The covered CDR3 bases are TGTGCCAGTCAATTCGGGCGGGGGGCCCTAACTGAA. The whole variable domain, remainder taken from reference TRBV19 and TRBJ1-1, is DGGITQSPKYLFRKEGQNVTLSCEQNLNHDAMYWYRQDPGQGLRLIYYSQIVNDFQKGDIAEGYSVSREKKESFPLTVTSAQKNPTAFYLCASQFGRGALTEAFFGQGTRLTVV.

This clone was found a few times. The read stops 3 residues short of the end of the CDR3; the missing end is completed from the germline J gene. The chain employs TRBV18 and TRBJ2-1, with D unclear. The CDR3 is 15 amino acids. Germline values: CDR1 KGHSH, CDR2 LQKENI. V was pared by 1 base and J by 2 bases, with 9 bases between. The CDR3 protein is CASSPLESAYNEQFF. Incomplete CDR3 DNA: TGTGCCAGCTCACCACTGGAGAGCGCCTACAATGAG. Full variable domain (missing parts from reference TRBV18 and TRBJ2-1): NAGVMQNPRHLVRRRGQEARLRCSPMKGHSHVYWYRQLPEEGLKFMVYLQKENIIDESGMPKERFSAEFPKEGPSILRIQQVVRGDSAAYFCASSPLESAYNEQFFGPGTRLTVL.

This clone was seen a handful of times. The observed sequence ends 3 residues before the CDR3 terminus, with the missing tail filled in from the germline J gene. The V gene is TRBV7-2, the J gene TRBJ2-7; 9 nucleotides match TRBD2. CDR1 and CDR2 (germline): SGHTA, FQGNSA. CDR3 length: 15 amino acids. Losses at the gene ends were 5 bases for V and 6 bases for J; bases not matched to a gene: 11. Here the CDR3 reads CASSQRSGRFAEQYF. CDR3 DNA (partial): TGTGCCAGCAGCCAAAGGAGCGGGAGGTTCGCCGAG. Full variable domain (outside the CDR3, taken from reference TRBV7-2 and TRBJ2-7): GAGVSQSPSNKVTEKGKDVELRCDPISGHTALYWYRQSLGQGLEFLIYFQGNSAPDKSGLPSDRFSAERTGGSVSTLTIQRTQQEDSAVYLCASSQRSGRFAEQYFGPGTRLTVT.

In regard to this clone: The read terminates 3 residues before the CDR3 end, so the remaining end is supplied by the germline J gene. This chain uses TRBV7-9 with TRBJ1-1; D might be TRBD1 (6 bases). The CDR3 sequence is 14 residues long. V dropped 4 bases and J dropped 2 bases, with 11 bases sitting between them. The V gene's germline CDR1 is SEHNR and CDR2 FQNEAQ (reference sequence). Partial CDR3 DNA: TGTGCCAGCAGCTGGGACATACTAAACACTGAA. Protein sequence: CASSWDILNTE. The whole CDR3 is CASSWDILNTEAFF.

Concerning this clone: The sequence runs out 3 residues before the end of the CDR3; the remainder is reconstructed from the germline J gene. V and J are TRBV7-9 and TRBJ1-2; unclear D gene. This CDR3 is 13 amino acids long. CDR1 is SEHNR, CDR2 FQNEAQ, per germline (reference sequence). V lost 5 bases and J lost 7, with 14 bases in between. CDR3: CASSPRGFSGYTF. CDR3 DNA (partial): TGTGCCAGCAGCCCGCGCGGGTTCAGTGGC.

For this clone: Read data end 3 residues before the CDR3 end; the end is taken from the germline J gene. The chain recombines TRBV19 with TRBJ1-1, with 9 positions matching TRBD1. The J segment lost 5 bases and the V segment lost 7 bases, leaving 5 bases of the junction unmatched. CDR1 is LNHDA and CDR2 is SQIVND in the germline V gene (reference sequence). This CDR3 contains 13 residues. The sequenced part of the CDR3 DNA is TGTGCCAGTATGGGACAGGGCGGTACTGAA. It yields the protein CASMGQGGTE. The whole CDR3 protein is CASMGQGGTEAFF.

A remark on this clone: The CDR3 end falls 3 residues outside the read, so it is completed with the germline J gene. The chain combines TRBV19 with TRBJ2-2, with D hard to call. V dropped 1 base and J dropped 0 bases, with 6 bases sitting between them. Germline lookup yields CDR1 LNHDA and CDR2 SQIVND (reference sequence). The CDR3 length is 15 residues. CDR3 loop: CASSIAGSNTGELFF. The sequenced CDR3 bases are TGTGCCAGTAGTATAGCCGGGTCGAACACCGGGGAG.

As regards this clone: The read comes to an end 3 residues before the CDR3 does, leaving the germline J gene to fill in the end. The rearrangement links TRBV18 to TRBJ2-1, with D unresolved. This CDR3 contains 15 residues. CDR1 is KGHSH, CDR2 LQKENI, per germline. Trimming left V 6 bases short and J 0 bases short, with 12 bases between. The CDR3 DNA, read in part, is TGTGCCAGCTCGTCCGGCCACTACTCCTACAATGAG. It codes for CASSSGHYSYNE. The full CDR3 is CASSSGHYSYNEQFF.

This clone was detected a few times. The read ends 3 residues before the CDR3 terminus; that terminus is restored from the germline J gene. The chain carries TRBV7-2 and TRBJ2-7; 12 bases map to TRBD2. The CDR3 runs to 14 residues. Per germline, CDR1 SGHTA and CDR2 FQGNSA. V gave up 4 bases and J gave up 4 bases; unmatched junction bases: 2. CDR3 bases read: TGTGCCAGCAGCTCTAGCGGGAGGGCTTACGAG. This encodes CASSSSGRAYE. From start to end, the CDR3 is CASSSSGRAYEQYF.

This clone was recorded a few times. With the read ending 3 residues before the CDR3 end, the germline J gene is used to fill in that end. V is TRBV18 and J is TRBJ1-5; TRBD1 agrees at 7 bases. With V trimmed by 4 bases and J by 5 bases, 11 bases remained unmatched. Germline values: CDR1 KGHSH, CDR2 LQKENI. The CDR3 loop spans 16 amino acids. The part of the CDR3 DNA that was read is TGTGCCAGCTCACAACCTCAGGGGGTCGGATATCAGCCC. The encoded protein is CASSQPQGVGYQP. The CDR3, in full, reads CASSQPQGVGYQPQHF.

This clone is termed medium-sized. The CDR3 end is not reached by the read, which stops 3 residues before it; the germline J gene fills it in. V usage is TRBV7-6 and J usage is TRBJ1-1, with 8 bases that match TRBD1. The CDR3 loop spans 16 amino acids. From germline, CDR1 is SGHVS and CDR2 FNYEAQ. Germline trimming cut 2 bases from V and 1 base from J; bases unmatched to any gene: 6. CDR3 sequence: CASSLPLTGANTEAFF. The CDR3 DNA, read in part, is TGTGCCAGCAGCTTACCCCTGACAGGGGCGAACACTGAA.

Notes on this clone: The read halts 3 residues ahead of the CDR3 end, with the missing end drawn from the germline J gene. The rearrangement joins TRBV7-9 to TRBJ2-3; D gene unclear. With 5 bases removed from V and 0 bases from J, the gap between germline ends came to 9 bases. Germline values: CDR1 SEHNR, CDR2 FQNEAQ (reference sequence). The CDR3 loop spans 14 amino acids. CDR3 bases read: TGTGCCAGCAGCCAAACAAGGAGCACAGATACG. It encodes CASSQTRSTDT. The full CDR3 protein reads CASSQTRSTDTQYF.

In this sample, this clone turned up a few times. The CDR3 is cut off 3 residues early in the read; its end comes from the germline J gene. This chain connects TRBV18 to TRBJ2-2; perhaps TRBD1 as D (6 bases). V was shortened by 6 bases and J by 3 bases, with 11 bases between the two germline ends. Looked up from germline, CDR1 is KGHSH and CDR2 is LQKENI. The CDR3 length is 14 residues. The part of the CDR3 DNA that was read is TGTGCCAGCTCCCTCAACAGGGACACCGGGGAG. This codes for CASSLNRDTGE. The entire CDR3 protein reads CASSLNRDTGELFF.

This clone showed up just a few times. The read falls 3 residues short of the CDR3 end, and the missing part is taken from the germline J gene. The genes are TRBV23-1 and TRBJ1-2; 9 bases are shared with TRBD1. TRBV23-1 qualifies as an ORF whose function is uncertain. The CDR3 runs to 15 residues. Trimming at V came to 0 bases and at J to 6 bases, leaving 5 bases not matched to a gene. The CDR3 loop is CASSQSGQGVNGYTF. The sequenced part of the CDR3 DNA is TGCGCCAGCAGTCAATCGGGACAGGGAGTGAATGGC.

By proportion, this clone is medium-sized. The DNA ends 3 residues before the CDR3 does, and the rest of the CDR3 is filled in from the germline J gene. V usage is TRBV6-4 and J usage is TRBJ2-3; 8 bases agree with TRBD2. Germline V gene data show CDR1 as MRHNA and CDR2 as SNTAGT. The CDR3 covers 15 residues. V lost 5 bases and J lost 2; bases outside the gene matches: 6. The sequenced part of the CDR3 DNA is TGTGCCAGCAGTTCTAGCGGGTATGCCACAGATACG. It translates to CASSSSGYATDT. The entire CDR3 is CASSSSGYATDTQYF.

In regard to this clone: The CDR3 goes on 3 residues after the read ends, and that part is filled in from the germline J gene. This sequence joins TRBV11-2 and TRBJ1-6, with TRBD1 matching 9 bases. V trimming: 5 bases; J trimming: 9 bases; junction bases outside the gene matches: 8. This CDR3 is built from 15 residues. Germline CDR1 SGHAT, CDR2 FQNNGV. Partial CDR3 DNA: TGTGCCAGCAGCCAACAGGGGGCAAGGACTTCACCC. This codes for CASSQQGARTSP. The CDR3 reads in full as CASSQQGARTSPLHF. The full variable domain, with the rest looked up from reference TRBV11-2 and TRBJ1-6, is EAGVAQSPRYKIIEKRQSVAFWCNPISGHATLYWYQQILGQGPKLLIQFQNNGVVDDSQLPKDRFSAERLKGVDSTLKIQPAKLEDSAVYLCASSQQGARTSPLHFGNGTRLTVT.

Worth noting for this clone: The read terminates 3 residues ahead of where the CDR3 ends, so the germline J gene completes it. The V gene is TRBV19, the J gene TRBJ2-1; D possibly corresponds to TRBD2 (5 bases). Germline V CDR1 and CDR2: LNHDA, SQIVND (reference sequence). This CDR3 is built from 16 residues. The ends were cut back, 1 base at V and 9 bases at J, with 19 bases in the middle. This CDR3 is CASSIVGSGRRLEQFF. The covered CDR3 bases are TGTGCCAGTAGTATAGTGGGAAGCGGTCGAAGGCTTGAG.